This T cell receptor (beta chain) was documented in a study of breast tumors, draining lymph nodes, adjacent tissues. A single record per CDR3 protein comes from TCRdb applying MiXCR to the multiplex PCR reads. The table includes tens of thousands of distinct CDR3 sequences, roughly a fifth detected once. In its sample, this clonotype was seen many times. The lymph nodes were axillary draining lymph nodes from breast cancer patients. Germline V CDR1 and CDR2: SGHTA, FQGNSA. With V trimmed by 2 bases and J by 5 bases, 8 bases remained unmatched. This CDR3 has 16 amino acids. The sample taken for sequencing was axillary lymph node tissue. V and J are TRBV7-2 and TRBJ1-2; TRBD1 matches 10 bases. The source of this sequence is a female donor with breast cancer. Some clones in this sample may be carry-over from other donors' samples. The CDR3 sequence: CASSLILGQGGYGYTF. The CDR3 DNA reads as TGTGCCAGCAGCTTAATCCTCGGACAGGGGGGATATGGCTACACCTTC.